This T cell receptor beta chain originates from a study of blood T cell repertoires in COVID-19. Study details: Samples taken during acute and convalescent COVID-19 were collected in the United States, Italy and Spain. From T cells, B-cell-depleted T cells, or PBMCs came the material, which was cDNA or gDNA.

Some clones are missing from TCRdb's copy, which holds only in-frame ones; the method was immunoSEQ multiplex PCR. The repertoire has approximately 160,000 clones, about 86% of them found once; the top ten carry less than 20%. CDR1 and CDR2 from the germline V gene are SGHRS and YFSETQ. The V end was cut by 6 bases, the J end by 4 bases, with 14 bases between. This CDR3 has 13 residues. The chain recombines TRBV5-1 with TRBJ2-7; D may be TRBD1 (6 bases). The sample was peripheral blood. The clonotype originates from a woman older than 75 with acute or convalescent COVID-19. CDR3 in amino acids: CASTQDRGYEQYF. DNA for the CDR3: TGCGCCAGCACTCAGGACAGAGGTTACGAGCAGTACTTC.